This T cell receptor (beta chain) was captured in a study of blood T cell repertoires in COVID-19 (dated by TCRdb to the early 2020s). Context from the whole study: Collaborator samples came from the United States, Italy and Spain and covered acute and convalescent phases of COVID-19. The material from the prospective study consisted of cDNA or gDNA derived from T cells, B-cell-depleted T cells, or PBMCs. Deeply sampled blood TCRbeta repertoires from subjects exposed to, actively infected with, or recovered from COVID-19 were included in the dataset. The repertoires were made available in a free public database intended to serve as a resource for research on the immune response to SARS-CoV-2. The samples were drawn from the first 160 participants of the ongoing ImmuneRACE study and from more than 1,000 subjects provided by 6 global collaborators. Sample metadata almost always included a de-identified subject ID, COVID-19 status, age in years and sex. HLA class I and class II types, where available, came from metadata supplied by the sample provider rather than from assay-based typing.

V loses 3 bases of germline sequence and J loses 0 bases, and the interval between the two ends is 15 bases. From the cysteine through the phenylalanine, the CDR3 covers 17 amino acids. Only CDR3 DNA remains: 51 bases, in frame from the first base. Sequences SGHTA (CDR1) and FQGTGA (CDR2) are obtained from the germline V gene. Results the study describes overall, beyond this receptor: The quantity of clinical and demographic metadata differed by source and by participant and was supplied without curation.

About this clone itself: Its specific antigen is unknown. The input lacks base qualities; no much larger clone sits a single base away.

TCRbeta CDR3 regions were amplified from genomic DNA using the immunoSEQ Assay, a bias-controlled multiplex PCR. The original methods were these. Nucleated cell counts per sample were estimated from amplification of reference gene primers within the assay. Sequence reads were collapsed and filtered to measure the absolute abundance of every unique TCRbeta CDR3 rearrangement. Productive Simpson clonality was computed per sample as the square root of Simpson's diversity index over productive rearrangements. TCRdb mirrors the immuneACCESS table, restricted to in-frame sequences. Some clones are absent from its copies; in checked studies, under half trace to an unresolved V gene, and the reason for the others is unknown. V and J calls and clone size are given by that table; D and trimming were obtained from the DNA. For this sample there are under 300,000 clones; approximately 83% appear just once. Of the sample, less than 6.5% falls within the top ten clones.

The collaborating institutions used their own protocols to collect whole blood in K2EDTA tubes. For TCRbeta analysis, collaborators shipped samples in one of three forms: frozen whole blood, isolated PBMCs, or DNA extracted from either of those sample types. Here the chain combines TRBV7-3 and TRBJ1-3; TRBD1 is a weak D gene call, 6 bases matching. The clonotype comes from a human donor in a cohort sampled during active COVID-19. Material for sequencing was peripheral blood. CDR3 sequence: CASSLTGPPTSGNTIYF. The nucleotide sequence reads as follows: TGTGCCAGCAGCTTGACAGGCCCCCCAACCTCTGGAAACACCATATATTTT.